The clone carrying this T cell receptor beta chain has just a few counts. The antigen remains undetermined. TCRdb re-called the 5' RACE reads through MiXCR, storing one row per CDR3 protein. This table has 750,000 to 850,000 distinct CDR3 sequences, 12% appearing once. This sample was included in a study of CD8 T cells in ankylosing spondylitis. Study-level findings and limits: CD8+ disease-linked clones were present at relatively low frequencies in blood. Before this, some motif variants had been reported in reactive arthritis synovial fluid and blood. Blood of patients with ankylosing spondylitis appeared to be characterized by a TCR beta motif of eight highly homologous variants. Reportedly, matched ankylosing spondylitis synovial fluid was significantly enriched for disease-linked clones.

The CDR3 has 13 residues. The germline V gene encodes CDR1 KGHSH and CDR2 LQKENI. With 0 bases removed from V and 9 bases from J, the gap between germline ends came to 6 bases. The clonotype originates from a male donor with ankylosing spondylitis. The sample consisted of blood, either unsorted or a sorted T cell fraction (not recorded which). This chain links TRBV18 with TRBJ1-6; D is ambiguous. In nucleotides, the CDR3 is TGTGCCAGCTCACCACCCCCCCGTTCACCCCTCCACTTT. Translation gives CASSPPPRSPLHF. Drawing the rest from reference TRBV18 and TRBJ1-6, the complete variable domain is NAGVMQNPRHLVRRRGQEARLRCSPMKGHSHVYWYRQLPEEGLKFMVYLQKENIIDESGMPKERFSAEFPKEGPSILRIQQVVRGDSAAYFCASSPPPRSPLHFGNGTRLTVT.